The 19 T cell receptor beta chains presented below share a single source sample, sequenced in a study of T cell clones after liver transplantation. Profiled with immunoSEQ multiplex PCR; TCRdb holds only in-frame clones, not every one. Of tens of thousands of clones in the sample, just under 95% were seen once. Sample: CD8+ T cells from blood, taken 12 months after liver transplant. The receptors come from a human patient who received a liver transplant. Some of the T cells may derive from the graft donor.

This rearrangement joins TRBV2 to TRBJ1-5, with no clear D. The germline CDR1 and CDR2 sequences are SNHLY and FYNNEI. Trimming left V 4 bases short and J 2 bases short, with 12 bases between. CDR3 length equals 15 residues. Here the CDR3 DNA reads TGTGCCAGCAGTGGGAATAGGGTAGGCAATCAGCCCCAGCATTTT. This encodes CASSGNRVGNQPQHF.

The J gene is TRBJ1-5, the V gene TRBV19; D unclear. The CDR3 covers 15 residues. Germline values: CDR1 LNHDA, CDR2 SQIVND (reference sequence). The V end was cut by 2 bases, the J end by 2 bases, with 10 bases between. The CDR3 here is CASSIWAEGNQPQHF. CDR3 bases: TGTGCCAGTAGTATATGGGCCGAGGGCAATCAGCCCCAGCATTTT.

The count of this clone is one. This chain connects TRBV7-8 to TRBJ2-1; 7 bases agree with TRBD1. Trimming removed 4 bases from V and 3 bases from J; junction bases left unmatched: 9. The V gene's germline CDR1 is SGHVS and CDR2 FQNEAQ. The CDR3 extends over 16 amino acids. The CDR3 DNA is TGTGCCAGCAGCTCTCAGACAGGGTACTACTACAATGAGCAGTTCTTC. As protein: CASSSQTGYYYNEQFF. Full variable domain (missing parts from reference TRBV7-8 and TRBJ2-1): GAGVSQSPRYKVAKRGQDVALRCDPISGHVSLFWYQQALGQGPEFLTYFQNEAQLDKSGLPSDRFFAERPEGSVSTLKIQRTQQEDSAVYLCASSSQTGYYYNEQFFGPGTRLTVL.

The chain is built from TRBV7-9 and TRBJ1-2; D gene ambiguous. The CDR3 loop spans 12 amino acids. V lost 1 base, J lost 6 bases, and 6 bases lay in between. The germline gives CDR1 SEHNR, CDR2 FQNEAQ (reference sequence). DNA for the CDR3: TGTGCCAGCAGCTTAGAATACGATGGCTACACCTTC. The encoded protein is CASSLEYDGYTF.

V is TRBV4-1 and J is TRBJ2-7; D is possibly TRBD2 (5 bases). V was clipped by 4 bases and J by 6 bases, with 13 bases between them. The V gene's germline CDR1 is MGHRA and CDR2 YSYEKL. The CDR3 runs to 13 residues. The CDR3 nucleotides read TGCGCCAGCAGCCCCCGATCTGAGGGCGAGCAGTACTTC. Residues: CASSPRSEGEQYF.

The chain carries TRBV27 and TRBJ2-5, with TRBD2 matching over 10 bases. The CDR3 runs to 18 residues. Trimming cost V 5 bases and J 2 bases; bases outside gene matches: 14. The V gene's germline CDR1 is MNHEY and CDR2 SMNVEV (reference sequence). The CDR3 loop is CASSNPSGSPRGQETQYF. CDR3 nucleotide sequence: TGTGCCAGCAGTAATCCTAGCGGGAGCCCGCGGGGGCAAGAGACCCAGTACTTC.

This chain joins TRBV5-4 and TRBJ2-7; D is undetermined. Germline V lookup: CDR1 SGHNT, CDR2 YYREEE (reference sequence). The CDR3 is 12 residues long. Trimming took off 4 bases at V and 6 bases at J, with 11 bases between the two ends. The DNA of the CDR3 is TGTGCCAGCAGCCCTTCAAAGGGCGAGCAGTACTTC. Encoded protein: CASSPSKGEQYF.

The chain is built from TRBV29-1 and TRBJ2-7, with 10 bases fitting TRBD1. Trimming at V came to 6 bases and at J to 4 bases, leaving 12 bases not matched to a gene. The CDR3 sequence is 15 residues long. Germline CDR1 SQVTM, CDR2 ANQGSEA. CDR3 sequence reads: CSVIPEGQGSYEQYF. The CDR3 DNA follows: TGCAGCGTAATACCAGAGGGACAGGGGTCTTACGAGCAGTACTTC.

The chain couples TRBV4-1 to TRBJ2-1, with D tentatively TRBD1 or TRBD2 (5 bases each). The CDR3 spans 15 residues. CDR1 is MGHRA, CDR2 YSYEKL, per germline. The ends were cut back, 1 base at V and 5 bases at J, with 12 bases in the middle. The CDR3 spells CASSQGGEPHNEQFF. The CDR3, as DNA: TGCGCCAGCAGCCAAGGAGGGGAGCCTCACAATGAGCAGTTCTTC.

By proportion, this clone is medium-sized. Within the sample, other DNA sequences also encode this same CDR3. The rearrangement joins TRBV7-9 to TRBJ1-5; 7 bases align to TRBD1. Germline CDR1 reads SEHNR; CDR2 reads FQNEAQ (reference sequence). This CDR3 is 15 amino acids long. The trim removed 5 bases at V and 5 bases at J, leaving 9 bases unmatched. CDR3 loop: CASSPTGAGDQPQHF. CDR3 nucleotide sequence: TGTGCCAGCAGCCCTACAGGGGCGGGGGATCAGCCCCAGCATTTT.

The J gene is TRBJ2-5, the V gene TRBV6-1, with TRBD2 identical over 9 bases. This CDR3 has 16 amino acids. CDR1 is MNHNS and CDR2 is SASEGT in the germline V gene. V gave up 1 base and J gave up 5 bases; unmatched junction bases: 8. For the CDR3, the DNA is TGTGCCAGCAGTGAAGGGGATAGCGGGAGATGGGAGACCCAGTACTTC. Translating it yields CASSEGDSGRWETQYF.

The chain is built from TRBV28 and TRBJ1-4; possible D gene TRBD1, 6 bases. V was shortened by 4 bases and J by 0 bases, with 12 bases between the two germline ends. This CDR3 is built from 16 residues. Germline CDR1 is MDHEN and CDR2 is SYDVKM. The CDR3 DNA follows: TGTGCCAGCAGTTCGCCACAGGGTGCAACTAATGAAAAACTGTTTTTT. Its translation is CASSSPQGATNEKLFF.

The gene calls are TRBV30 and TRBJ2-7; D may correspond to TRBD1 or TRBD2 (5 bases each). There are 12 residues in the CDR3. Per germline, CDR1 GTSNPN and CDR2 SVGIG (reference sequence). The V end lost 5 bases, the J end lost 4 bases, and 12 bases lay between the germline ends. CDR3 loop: CAWGDGEYEQYF. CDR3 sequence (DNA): TGTGCCTGGGGGGACGGAGAATACGAGCAGTACTTC. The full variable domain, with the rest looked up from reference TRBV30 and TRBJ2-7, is SQTIHQWPATLVQPVGSPLSLECTVEGTSNPNLYWYRQAAGRGLQLLFYSVGIGQISSEVPQNLSASRPQDRQFILSSKKLLLSDSGFYLCAWGDGEYEQYFGPGTRLTVT.

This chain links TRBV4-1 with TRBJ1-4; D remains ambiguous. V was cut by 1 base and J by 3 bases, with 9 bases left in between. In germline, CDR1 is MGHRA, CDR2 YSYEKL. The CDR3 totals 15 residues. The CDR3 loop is CASSQGATANEKLFF. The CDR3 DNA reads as TGCGCCAGCAGCCAAGGAGCTACGGCTAATGAAAAACTGTTTTTT.

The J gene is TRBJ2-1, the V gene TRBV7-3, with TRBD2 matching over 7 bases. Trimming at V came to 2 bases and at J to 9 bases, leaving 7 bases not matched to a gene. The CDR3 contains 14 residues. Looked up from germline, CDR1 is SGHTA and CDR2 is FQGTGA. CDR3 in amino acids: CASSLSQRETEQFF. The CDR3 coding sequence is TGTGCCAGCAGCTTATCCCAGCGGGAAACTGAGCAGTTCTTC.

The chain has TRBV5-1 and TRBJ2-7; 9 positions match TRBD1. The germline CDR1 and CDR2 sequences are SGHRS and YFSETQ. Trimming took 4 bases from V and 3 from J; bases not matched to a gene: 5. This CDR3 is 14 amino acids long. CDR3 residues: CASSETGGDYEQYF. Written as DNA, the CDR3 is TGCGCCAGCAGCGAGACAGGGGGGGACTACGAGCAGTACTTC. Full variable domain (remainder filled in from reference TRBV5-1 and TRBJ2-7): KAGVTQTPRYLIKTRGQQVTLSCSPISGHRSVSWYQQTPGQGLQFLFEYFSETQRNKGNFPGRFSGRQFSNSRSEMNVSTLELGDSALYLCASSETGGDYEQYFGPGTRLTVT.

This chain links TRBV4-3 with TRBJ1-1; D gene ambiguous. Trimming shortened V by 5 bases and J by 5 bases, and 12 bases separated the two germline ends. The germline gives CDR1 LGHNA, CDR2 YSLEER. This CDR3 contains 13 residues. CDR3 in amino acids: CASSAWIETEAFF. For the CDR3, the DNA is TGCGCCAGCAGCGCTTGGATCGAAACTGAAGCTTTCTTT.

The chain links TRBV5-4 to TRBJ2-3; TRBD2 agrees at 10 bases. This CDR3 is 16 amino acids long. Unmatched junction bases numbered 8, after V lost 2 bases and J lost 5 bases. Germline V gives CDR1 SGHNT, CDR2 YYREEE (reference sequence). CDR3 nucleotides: TGTGCCAGCAGCTTTAACGGAGCGGGAGGGGGAGATACGCAGTATTTT. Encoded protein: CASSFNGAGGGDTQYF.

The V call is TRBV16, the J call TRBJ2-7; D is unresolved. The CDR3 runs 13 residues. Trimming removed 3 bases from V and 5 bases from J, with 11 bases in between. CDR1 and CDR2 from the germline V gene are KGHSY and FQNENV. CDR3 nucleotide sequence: TGTGCCAGCAGCCACCCTCTCCGTAACGAGCAGTACTTC. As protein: CASSHPLRNEQYF.